These 26 T cell receptor beta chains were all obtained from the same sample, sequenced in a study of blood T cells in healthy people across ages. Then a second PCR, running roughly 7 to 12 cycles, was carried out with a sample-barcoded 5' primer and a J-beta primer mix. Using its own MiXCR run on the 5' RACE reads, TCRdb lists one record per CDR3 protein. The profile covers 980,000 or so distinct CDR3 sequences, with 40% to 60% appearing a single time and roughly an eighth taken by the ten largest. Sequencing was performed on blood. Receptors originate from a man aged 25-45 years in good health.

This clonotype was picked up a small number of times. The chain combines TRBV12-3 or TRBV12-4 with TRBJ2-7, with D possibly called TRBD1 or TRBD2 (5 bases each). There are 15 residues in the CDR3. V lost 6 bases to trimming and J lost 1 base, with 16 bases between them. CDR3 nucleotide sequence: TGTGCCAGCAGCTCCTATGGGACCCGATCCTACGAGCAGTACTTC. Translated, it gives CASSSYGTRSYEQYF.

The chain links TRBV5-4 to TRBJ2-7; 7 nucleotides agree with TRBD1. The germline CDR1 and CDR2 sequences are SGHNT and YYREEE (reference sequence). V was clipped by 4 bases and J by 0 bases; unmatched bases: 10. This CDR3 has 16 amino acids. The CDR3 here is CASSPRGQVSSYEQYF. The CDR3 region has the DNA TGTGCCAGCAGCCCCCGCGGACAGGTGAGCTCCTACGAGCAGTACTTC. The complete variable domain, with remaining parts taken from reference TRBV5-4 and TRBJ2-7, reads ETGVTQSPTHLIKTRGQQVTLRCSSQSGHNTVSWYQQALGQGPQFIFQYYREEENGRGNFPPRFSGLQFPNYSSELNVNALELDDSALYLCASSPRGQVSSYEQYFGPGTRLTVT.

J is TRBJ2-2 and V is TRBV20-1; TRBD2 matches 8 bases. From germline, CDR1 is DFQATT and CDR2 SNEGSKA (reference sequence). The length of the CDR3 is 12 residues. V lost 6 bases, J lost 7 bases, and 4 bases stayed unmatched. CDR3 sequence reads: CSATRGGGELFF. The CDR3 DNA is TGCAGTGCCACCCGGGGGGGCGGGGAGCTGTTTTTT.

The chain recombines TRBV19 with TRBJ1-2; a weak D match, TRBD1 (5 bases). Trimming pared 8 bases from V and 2 bases from J, leaving 21 bases between. Germline loops: CDR1 LNHDA, CDR2 SQIVND (reference sequence). The CDR3 runs 16 residues. In nucleotides, the CDR3 is TGTGCCAGTGGACTATACCCCGGGACGCAAAACTATGGCTACACCTTC. Protein product: CASGLYPGTQNYGYTF.

In its sample, this clonotype was seen a few times. The chain employs TRBV3-1 and TRBJ2-3; D remains unclear. Between the trimmed V and J ends, which lost 6 bases and 6 bases, there was a span of 16 bases. From germline, CDR1 is LGHDT and CDR2 YNNKEL (reference sequence). CDR3 length: 14 residues. The DNA of the CDR3 is TGTGCCAGCAGTTTGGGCCCCGGTGGGGATACGCAGTATTTT. Its protein is CASSLGPGGDTQYF.

Regarding this clonotype: At one end, the junction sequence differs from germline, possibly due to a read error. The chain is built from TRBV7-9 and TRBJ2-6, with D perhaps TRBD1 or TRBD2 (5 bases each). Germline V gene data show CDR1 as SEHNR and CDR2 as FQNEAQ (reference sequence). The CDR3 sequence is 13 residues long. The CDR3 spells CASSLLGVNVLTF. The CDR3 region has the DNA TGTGCCAGCAGCTTATTGGGGGTCAACGTCCTGACTTTC.

The V and J genes are TRBV30 and TRBJ2-3, with 7 positions matching TRBD2. CDR1 is GTSNPN, CDR2 SVGIG, per germline (reference sequence). Trimming cost V 2 bases and J 3 bases; bases outside gene matches: 2. The CDR3 is 13 residues long. CDR3 sequence reads: CAWSLGGTDTQYF. The CDR3 coding sequence is TGTGCCTGGAGTCTCGGGGGGACAGATACGCAGTATTTT.

V gene TRBV18 combines with J gene TRBJ2-1; 9 bases align to TRBD1. The V gene end was trimmed by 3 bases and the J gene end by 7 bases; junction bases not matched to a gene: 7. Germline V gene data show CDR1 as KGHSH and CDR2 as LQKENI. The CDR3 sequence is 15 residues long. DNA for the CDR3: TGTGCCAGCTCACCGGGGACAGGGATAGTAAATGAGCAGTTCTTC. Encoded protein: CASSPGTGIVNEQFF. Filled out from reference TRBV18 and TRBJ2-1, the complete variable domain reads NAGVMQNPRHLVRRRGQEARLRCSPMKGHSHVYWYRQLPEEGLKFMVYLQKENIIDESGMPKERFSAEFPKEGPSILRIQQVVRGDSAAYFCASSPGTGIVNEQFFGPGTRLTVL.

This chain connects TRBV28 to TRBJ1-1, with a weak D call TRBD1 (6 bases). V lost 6 bases to trimming and J lost 4 bases, with 18 bases between them. Germline V gene lookup returns CDR1 MDHEN and CDR2 SYDVKM. This CDR3 spans 15 amino acids. CDR3 loop: CASRTGSKVGTEAFF. CDR3 bases: TGTGCCAGCAGAACAGGGAGTAAGGTGGGCACTGAAGCTTTCTTT.

This clonotype appeared a few times. V and J are TRBV28 and TRBJ2-5; D is unclear. TRBJ2-7 matches the DNA end more closely, so the J call is doubtful. This CDR3 is 13 amino acids long. Germline V gives CDR1 MDHEN, CDR2 SYDVKM. This CDR3 reads CASRPNIQNEQYF. In DNA form, the CDR3 reads TGTGCCAGTCGTCCCAATATACAGAACGAGCAGTACTTC.

The rearrangement joins TRBV6-4 to TRBJ1-1; weak D call: TRBD1 (5 bases). The CDR3 is made up of 13 amino acids. The germline V gene has CDR1 MRHNA and CDR2 SNTAGT. V lost 0 bases, J lost 7 bases, and 9 bases lay in between. The CDR3 protein is CASSDSRDGEAFF. The CDR3 nucleotides are TGTGCCAGCAGTGACTCCAGGGACGGTGAAGCTTTCTTT.

V usage is TRBV4-3 and J usage is TRBJ2-3; 10 nucleotides agree with TRBD2. V lost 0 bases to trimming and J lost 2 bases; unmatched junction nucleotides: 5. The CDR3 is 17 amino acids. Germline-derived CDR1 and CDR2 are LGHNA and YSLEER. The CDR3 sequence is CASSQDSLAGDTDTQYF. In nucleotides, the CDR3 is TGCGCCAGCAGCCAAGATTCCCTAGCGGGGGACACAGATACGCAGTATTTT.

This chain connects TRBV25-1 to TRBJ1-1, with D possibly TRBD1 on 5 matching bases. CDR3 length: 14 residues. Germline loops: CDR1 MGHDK, CDR2 SYGVNS. The V and J ends lost 4 bases and 4 bases respectively, with 13 bases between them. The CDR3 sequence: CASSVQGRGTEAFF. Here the CDR3 DNA reads TGTGCCAGCAGTGTTCAGGGTCGGGGCACTGAAGCTTTCTTT.

This sequence joins TRBV4-1 and TRBJ1-6; perhaps TRBD1 as D (5 bases). V lost 3 bases to trimming and J lost 7 bases, with 13 bases between them. The CDR3 spans 15 residues. Germline V gene sequence: CDR1 MGHRA, CDR2 YSYEKL. The CDR3 protein is CASSQQGLGNSPLHF. CDR3 DNA: TGCGCCAGCAGCCAGCAGGGTTTGGGGAATTCACCCCTCCACTTT.

The chain couples TRBV4-3 to TRBJ2-1, with 7 bases identical to TRBD2. After removal of 3 bases from V and 4 bases from J, the junction contained 9 bases not matched to a gene. The CDR3 has 16 residues. Germline V gene sequence: CDR1 LGHNA, CDR2 YSLEER. CDR3 protein: CASSQGGRGVYNEQFF. CDR3 DNA sequence: TGCGCCAGCAGCCAGGGGGGGAGGGGCGTATACAATGAGCAGTTCTTC.

This clonotype came up a few times. The genes are TRBV28 and TRBJ2-7; a possible D gene is TRBD2 (5 bases). Trimming removed 5 bases from V and 3 bases from J, with 17 bases in between. The CDR3 is 15 residues long. The V gene's germline CDR1 is MDHEN and CDR2 SYDVKM. CDR3 sequence: CASSQGRTFDYEQYF. The CDR3 DNA reads as TGTGCCAGCAGTCAAGGACGGACTTTTGACTACGAGCAGTACTTC. The entire variable domain, with the rest obtained from reference TRBV28 and TRBJ2-7, is as follows: DVKVTQSSRYLVKRTGEKVFLECVQDMDHENMFWYRQDPGLGLRLIYFSYDVKMKEKGDIPEGYSVSREKKERFSLILESASTNQTSMYLCASSQGRTFDYEQYFGPGTRLTVT.

The table lists this clonotype with a few counts. CDR3 protein: CASRLQGVWGEQFF. CDR3 DNA sequence: TGTGCCAGCAGGCTACAGGGTGTTTGGGGTGAGCAGTTCTTC. V usage is TRBV27 and J usage is TRBJ2-1, with a weak D call TRBD1 (6 bases). The V end lost 6 bases, the J end lost 9 bases, and 18 bases lay between the germline ends. The CDR3 has 14 residues. Germline V gene data show CDR1 as MNHEY and CDR2 as SMNVEV (reference sequence).

This clonotype was counted a single time. CDR3 bases: TGTGCCAGCAGCCCCGTAATTAGTTTATATAATGAAAAACTGTTTTTT. Residues: CASSPVISLYNEKLFF. This sequence joins TRBV3-1 and TRBJ1-4; D call uncertain. In germline, CDR1 is LGHDT, CDR2 YNNKEL (reference sequence). Trimming took 4 bases from V and 4 from J, leaving 16 bases between them. The length of the CDR3 is 16 residues.

This clonotype was detected only once. The chain links TRBV30 to TRBJ2-3; D remains ambiguous. The CDR3 contains 13 residues. Germline-derived CDR1 and CDR2 are GTSNPN and SVGIG (reference sequence). V dropped 3 bases and J dropped 3 bases, with 10 bases sitting between them. DNA for the CDR3: TGTGCCTGGAGCCACTACGGGACAGATACGCAGTATTTT. Translation: CAWSHYGTDTQYF.

The CDR3 coding sequence is TGTGCCAGCACACGGACAGAGAATTCACCCCTCCACTTT. Translation gives CASTRTENSPLHF. The rearrangement links TRBV9 to TRBJ1-6; D may be TRBD1 (6 bases). V gave up 6 bases and J gave up 7 bases, with 11 bases separating them. Germline V CDR1 and CDR2: SGDLS, YYNGEE. This CDR3 comprises 13 residues.

A few counts support this clonotype. The chain combines TRBV4-2 with TRBJ2-7; perhaps TRBD2 as D (5 bases). The CDR3 covers 15 residues. Trimming took 4 bases from V and 2 from J, leaving 15 bases between them. Germline assignment: CDR1 LGHNA and CDR2 YNFKEQ. This chain's CDR3 is CASSPQASGTYEQYF. CDR3 nucleotides: TGTGCCAGCAGCCCGCAAGCCTCCGGGACCTACGAGCAGTACTTC.

The chain couples TRBV3-1 to TRBJ1-6; D is undetermined. The CDR3 length is 14 residues. V lost 2 bases, J lost 4 bases, and 6 bases lay in between. Germline V gene lookup returns CDR1 LGHDT and CDR2 YNNKEL (reference sequence). In DNA form, the CDR3 reads TGTGCCAGCAGCCAACAGGCTTATAATTCACCCCTCCACTTT. It specifies CASSQQAYNSPLHF.

This clonotype has at least ten counts. V is TRBV7-2 and J is TRBJ2-1; D is unclear. The CDR3 runs to 13 residues. Germline CDR1 reads SGHTA; CDR2 reads FQGNSA. Trimming left V 7 bases short and J 8 bases short, with 15 bases between. The CDR3 loop reads CASTYSPGYEQFF. As DNA, the CDR3 is TGTGCCAGCACTTACTCCCCCGGCTATGAGCAGTTCTTC.

The table lists this clonotype with a few counts. The gene calls are TRBV7-2 and TRBJ2-1; 10 nucleotides align to TRBD2. The J segment lost 8 bases and the V segment lost 3 bases, leaving 13 bases of the junction unmatched. The CDR3 runs to 17 residues. Germline V CDR1 and CDR2: SGHTA, FQGNSA. The CDR3 reads CASSFGSSGGVRDEQFF. CDR3 coding DNA: TGTGCCAGCAGCTTCGGGTCTAGCGGGGGCGTCCGCGATGAGCAGTTCTTC.

This clonotype has only a few counts. This sequence joins TRBV3-1 and TRBJ2-7, with D possibly TRBD1 on 6 matching bases. V was cut by 1 base and J by 5 bases, with 12 bases left in between. Germline CDR1 is LGHDT and CDR2 is YNNKEL (reference sequence). CDR3 length equals 14 residues. CDR3 residues: CASSQVNRVNEQYF. As DNA, the CDR3 is TGTGCCAGCAGCCAAGTGAACAGGGTAAACGAGCAGTACTTC.

This chain joins TRBV11-3 and TRBJ2-5, with TRBD2 as a possible D gene (6 bases). CDR1 is SGHNT, CDR2 YENEEA, per germline. V was trimmed by 4 bases and J by 11 bases, leaving 23 bases between them. This CDR3 comprises 15 residues. This CDR3 is CASSSPTSRGNEQYF. In DNA form, the CDR3 reads TGTGCCAGCAGCTCCCCCACCTCGCGGGGTAATGAGCAGTACTTC.